This is a list of T cell receptor beta chains from one sample in a study of T cells after somatic rescue of genetic block. The method was immunoSEQ multiplex PCR; TCRdb's version includes in-frame clones alone and lacks a portion of them. This sample has tens of thousands of clones, with about 91% found just once. The sequenced sample consisted of peripheral blood mononuclear cells (PBMCs). These receptor sequences come from a man aged 35 to 55. Each CDR3 is given with its conserved first and last residue. Each record gives: clone size, V gene, CDR3 length, D gene, J gene, CDR3 protein, CDR3 DNA. D genes are given only for firm matches. Size is stated for part of the rows, as once, few or many counts, or as a class when the clone is expanded.

>-|TRBV4-1|17|TRBD1|TRBJ2-2
CASSQPLQGARAGELFF
TGCGCCAGCAGCCAACCCTTACAGGGGGCGCGGGCCGGGGAGCTGTTTTTT
>-|TRBV5-1|14|TRBD1|TRBJ1-1
CASSLEQGATEAFF
TGCGCCAGCAGCTTGGAACAGGGGGCGACTGAAGCTTTCTTT
>-|TRBV28|16|TRBD1|TRBJ2-7
CASSLNPGTGGDEQYF
TGTGCCAGCAGCTTAAACCCCGGGACAGGGGGCGACGAGCAGTACTTC
>-|TRBV7-2|14|-|TRBJ2-2
CASSPTGSTGELFF
TGTGCCAGCAGCCCAACCGGTAGCACCGGGGAGCTGTTTTTT
>-|TRBV28|17|TRBD1|TRBJ2-3
CASSLSTLDRARDTQYF
TGTGCCAGCAGTTTGTCGACCTTGGACAGGGCCAGAGATACGCAGTATTTT
>once|TRBV2|14|TRBD1|TRBJ2-7
CASSPGTGGYEQYF
TGTGCCAGCAGCCCCGGGACAGGGGGATACGAGCAGTACTTC
>-|TRBV4-2|20|TRBD1|TRBJ2-7
CASSQGLAVQPGQGHYEQYF
TGTGCCAGCAGCCAAGGGTTAGCCGTCCAACCGGGACAGGGTCACTACGAGCAGTACTTC
>few|TRBV11-2|13|-|TRBJ1-1
CASSLISYTEAFF
TGTGCCAGCAGCTTAATCTCCTACACTGAAGCTTTCTTT
>-|TRBV5-6|16|TRBD2|TRBJ2-7
CASSLGPSSGRNEQYF
TGTGCCAGCAGCTTGGGGCCCTCTAGCGGGAGGAACGAGCAGTACTTC
>once|TRBV7-3|16|TRBD2|TRBJ2-3
CASSLNPSGGANTQYF
TGTGCCAGCAGCCTGAACCCTAGCGGGGGGGCGAATACGCAGTATTTT
>-|TRBV7-2|14|TRBD1|TRBJ2-7
CASSYRDRRYEQYF
TGTGCCAGCAGCTACCGGGACAGAAGATACGAGCAGTACTTC
>-|TRBV30|15|-|TRBJ1-2
CAWSLEPRDGYGYTF
TGTGCCTGGAGCCTCGAGCCCCGGGACGGTTATGGCTACACCTTC
>-|TRBV14|20|TRBD1|TRBJ1-1
CASSQEGTGFIPPVNTEAFF
TGTGCCAGCAGCCAAGAAGGGACAGGGTTCATTCCCCCTGTGAACACTGAAGCTTTCTTT
>once|TRBV28|16|-|TRBJ2-4
CASSFLRGIAKNIQYF
TGTGCCAGCAGTTTTCTTCGGGGAATAGCCAAAAACATTCAGTACTTC
>-|TRBV19|15|-|TRBJ2-3
CASSMALLALSTQYF
TGTGCCAGTAGTATGGCCCTCTTAGCCTTGTCGACGCAGTATTTT
>-|TRBV10-1|12|TRBD2|TRBJ2-2
CATSGGTGELFF
TGCGCAACTAGCGGGGGCACCGGGGAGCTGTTTTTT
>-|TRBV5-1|14|-|TRBJ2-5
CASSLGVVGETQYF
TGCGCCAGCAGCTTGGGGGTAGTTGGAGAGACCCAGTACTTC
>-|TRBV10-3|13|TRBD2|TRBJ2-7
CAISPSGSYEQYF
TGTGCCATCAGCCCTAGCGGTTCCTACGAGCAGTACTTC
>-|TRBV7-2|12|-|TRBJ2-5
CASSPGGGGQYF
TGTGCCAGCAGCCCCGGGGGCGGGGGCCAGTACTTC
>-|TRBV19|13|-|TRBJ2-7
CASSRRDTYEQYF
TGTGCCAGTAGCCGCAGGGACACCTACGAGCAGTACTTC
>-|TRBV10-2|12|-|TRBJ2-5
CASAGQGETQYF
TGCGCCAGCGCGGGGCAGGGAGAGACCCAGTACTTC
>-|TRBV28|17|TRBD1|TRBJ2-7
CASSTRTGGSGIYEQYF
TGTGCCAGCAGCACCAGGACAGGGGGCAGCGGGATTTACGAGCAGTACTTC
>-|TRBV7-6|15|TRBD1|TRBJ2-7
CASSLARTGAHEQYF
TGTGCCAGCAGCTTAGCGAGGACAGGGGCCCACGAGCAGTACTTC
>-|TRBV27|14|TRBD2|TRBJ2-7
CASSPGLAAYEQYF
TGTGCCAGCAGCCCGGGACTAGCGGCCTACGAGCAGTACTTC
>-|TRBV10-3|13|-|TRBJ2-7
CAISEDPQAEQYF
TGTGCCATCAGTGAGGACCCTCAAGCCGAGCAGTACTTC
>medium-sized|TRBV5-1|14|-|TRBJ1-5
CASSLSPEDQPQHF
TGCGCCAGCAGCTTGAGTCCAGAGGATCAGCCCCAGCATTTT
>-|TRBV19|19|-|TRBJ2-5
CATSLGRSPLGLPQETQYF
TGTGCCACCTCATTAGGCAGGAGCCCCCTCGGCCTCCCTCAAGAGACCCAGTACTTC
>-|TRBV28|15|-|TRBJ1-5
CASSPSGARNQPQHF
TGTGCCAGCAGCCCGTCAGGGGCTCGCAATCAGCCCCAGCATTTT
>once|TRBV6-1|15|-|TRBJ2-7
CASSEVGGPSYEQYF
TGTGCCAGCAGTGAAGTGGGGGGACCCTCCTACGAGCAGTACTTC
>-|TRBV10-3|15|-|TRBJ2-7
CAISEYGGSNYEQYF
TGTGCCATCAGTGAGTATGGGGGTTCCAACTACGAGCAGTACTTC
>-|TRBV12-5|16|TRBD1|TRBJ1-5
CASGSILGQGGQPQHF
TGTGCTAGTGGTTCCATCCTAGGACAGGGAGGGCAGCCCCAGCATTTT
>once|TRBV15|19|-|TRBJ2-1
CATSRDFGSSKSSYNEQFF
TGTGCCACCAGCAGAGATTTTGGAAGTTCCAAGAGCTCCTACAATGAGCAGTTCTTC
>-|TRBV5-4|15|-|TRBJ1-3
CASSTDTLSGNTIYF
TGTGCCAGCAGTACTGATACTCTCTCTGGAAACACCATATATTTT
>-|TRBV6-6|11|-|TRBJ1-2
CASIWAYGYTF
TGTGCCAGCATCTGGGCCTATGGCTACACCTTC
>-|TRBV5-1|12|-|TRBJ1-6
CASRLRDSPLHF
TGCGCCAGCCGCCTGAGGGATTCACCCCTCCACTTT
>once|TRBV28|12|-|TRBJ2-7
CASSQVRVKQYF
TGTGCCAGCAGCCAAGTCAGGGTCAAGCAGTACTTC
>-|TRBV28|14|-|TRBJ2-3
CASSIGGSTDTQYF
TGTGCCAGCAGTATCGGGGGCAGCACAGATACGCAGTATTTT